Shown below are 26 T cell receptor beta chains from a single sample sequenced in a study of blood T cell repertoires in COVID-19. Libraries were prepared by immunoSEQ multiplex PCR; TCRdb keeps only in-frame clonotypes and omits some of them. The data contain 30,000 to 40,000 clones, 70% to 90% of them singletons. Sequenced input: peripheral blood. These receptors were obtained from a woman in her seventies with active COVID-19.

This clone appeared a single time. The CDR3 bases are TGTGCCAGCAGTGAACAGGGGAATGAAAAACTGTTTTTT. Protein: CASSEQGNEKLFF. The chain has TRBV2 and TRBJ1-4, with D perhaps matching TRBD1 (6 bases). V shed 2 bases and J shed 5 bases, with 6 bases lying between them. The CDR3 length is 13 residues. Germline assignment: CDR1 SNHLY and CDR2 FYNNEI.

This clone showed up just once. In DNA form, the CDR3 reads TGCGCCAGCAGCCCAATATACGGGTCCTCCTACAATGAGCAGTTCTTC. This gives the protein CASSPIYGSSYNEQFF. The gene calls are TRBV4-1 and TRBJ2-1; no clear D. Per germline, CDR1 MGHRA and CDR2 YSYEKL. The CDR3 runs to 16 residues. V was cut by 4 bases and J by 0 bases, with 13 bases left in between.

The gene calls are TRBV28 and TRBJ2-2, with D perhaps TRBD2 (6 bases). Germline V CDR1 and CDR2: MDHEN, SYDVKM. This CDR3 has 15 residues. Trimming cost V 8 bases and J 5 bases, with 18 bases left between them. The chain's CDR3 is CASESSQGGTGELFF. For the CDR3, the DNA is TGTGCCAGCGAGAGCAGTCAGGGAGGAACCGGGGAGCTGTTTTTT. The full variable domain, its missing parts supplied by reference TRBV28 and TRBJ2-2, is DVKVTQSSRYLVKRTGEKVFLECVQDMDHENMFWYRQDPGLGLRLIYFSYDVKMKEKGDIPEGYSVSREKKERFSLILESASTNQTSMYLCASESSQGGTGELFFGEGSRLTVL.

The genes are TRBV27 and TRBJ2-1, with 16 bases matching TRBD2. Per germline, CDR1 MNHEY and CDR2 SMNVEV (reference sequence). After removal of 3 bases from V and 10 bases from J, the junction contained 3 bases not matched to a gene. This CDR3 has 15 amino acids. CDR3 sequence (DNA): TGTGCCAGCAGTTTGGGACTAGCGGGGGGGCGAGAGCAGTTCTTC. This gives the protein CASSLGLAGGREQFF.

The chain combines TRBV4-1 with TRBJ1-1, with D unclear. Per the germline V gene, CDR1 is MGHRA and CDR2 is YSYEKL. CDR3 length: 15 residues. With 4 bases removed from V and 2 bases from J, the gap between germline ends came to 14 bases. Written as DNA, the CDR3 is TGCGCCAGCAGCCTGGGAGGACCCGGCAACACTGAAGCTTTCTTT. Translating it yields CASSLGGPGNTEAFF.

As DNA, the CDR3 is TGCGCCAGCAGCGGGCAGGGGGCCTTTGGCACTGAAGCTTTCTTT. This translates into CASSGQGAFGTEAFF. The chain has TRBV5-1 and TRBJ1-1; 8 positions agree with TRBD1. The germline V gene encodes CDR1 SGHRS and CDR2 YFSETQ. The CDR3 has 15 amino acids. J was trimmed by 4 bases and V by 4 bases; bases with no gene match: 9. The full variable domain, completed using reference TRBV5-1 and TRBJ1-1, is KAGVTQTPRYLIKTRGQQVTLSCSPISGHRSVSWYQQTPGQGLQFLFEYFSETQRNKGNFPGRFSGRQFSNSRSEMNVSTLELGDSALYLCASSGQGAFGTEAFFGQGTRLTVV.

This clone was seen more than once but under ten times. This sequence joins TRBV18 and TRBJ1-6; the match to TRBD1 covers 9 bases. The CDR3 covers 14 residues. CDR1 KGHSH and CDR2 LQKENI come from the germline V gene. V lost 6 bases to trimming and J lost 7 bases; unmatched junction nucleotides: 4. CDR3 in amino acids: CASSRDRVNSPLHF. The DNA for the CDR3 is TGTGCCAGCTCCCGGGACAGGGTAAATTCACCCCTCCACTTT.

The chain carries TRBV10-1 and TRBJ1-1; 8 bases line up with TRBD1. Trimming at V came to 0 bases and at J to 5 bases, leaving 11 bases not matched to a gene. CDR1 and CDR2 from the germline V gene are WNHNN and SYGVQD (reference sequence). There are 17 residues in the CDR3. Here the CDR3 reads CASSESGTGAGVTEAFF. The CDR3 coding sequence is TGCGCCAGCAGTGAGTCGGGGACAGGTGCAGGGGTGACTGAAGCTTTCTTT.

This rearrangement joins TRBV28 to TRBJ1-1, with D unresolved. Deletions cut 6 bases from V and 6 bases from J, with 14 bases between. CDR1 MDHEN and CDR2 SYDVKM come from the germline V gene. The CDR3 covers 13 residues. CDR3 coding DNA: TGTGCCAGCAGCTTACTCCCCCTCTCTGAAGCTTTCTTT. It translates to CASSLLPLSEAFF.

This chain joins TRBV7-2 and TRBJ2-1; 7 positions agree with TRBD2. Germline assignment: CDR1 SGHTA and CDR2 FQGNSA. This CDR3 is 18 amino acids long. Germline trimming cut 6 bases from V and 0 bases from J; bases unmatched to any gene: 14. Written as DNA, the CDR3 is TGTGCCAGCAGTCGGCCATCGGGGGGAAAAGGCTCCTACAATGAGCAGTTCTTC. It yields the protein CASSRPSGGKGSYNEQFF.

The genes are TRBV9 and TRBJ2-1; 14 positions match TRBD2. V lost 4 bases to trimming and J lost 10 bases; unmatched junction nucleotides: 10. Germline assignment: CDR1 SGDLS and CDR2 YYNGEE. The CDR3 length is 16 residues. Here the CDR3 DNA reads TGTGCCAGCAGCAAACGGACTAGCGGGGGGACAGGGGAGCAGTTCTTC. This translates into CASSKRTSGGTGEQFF.

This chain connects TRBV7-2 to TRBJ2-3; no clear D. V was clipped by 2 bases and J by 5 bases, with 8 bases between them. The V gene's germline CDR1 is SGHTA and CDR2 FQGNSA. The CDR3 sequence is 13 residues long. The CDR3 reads CASSLTYEDTQYF. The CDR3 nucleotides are TGTGCCAGCAGCTTAACATATGAAGATACGCAGTATTTT.

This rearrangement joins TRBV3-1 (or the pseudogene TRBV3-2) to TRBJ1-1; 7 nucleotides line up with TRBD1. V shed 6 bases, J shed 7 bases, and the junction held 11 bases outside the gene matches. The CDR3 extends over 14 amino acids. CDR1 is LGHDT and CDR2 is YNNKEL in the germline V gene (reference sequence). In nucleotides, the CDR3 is TGTGCCAGCAGTGCGACAGGGAGAGGAGTTGAAGCTTTCTTT. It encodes CASSATGRGVEAFF.

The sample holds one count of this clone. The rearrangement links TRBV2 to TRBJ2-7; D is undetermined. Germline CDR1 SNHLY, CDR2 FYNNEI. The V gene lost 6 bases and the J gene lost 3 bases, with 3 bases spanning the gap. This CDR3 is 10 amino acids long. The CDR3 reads CASSLYEQYF. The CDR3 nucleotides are TGTGCCAGCAGCCTCTACGAGCAGTACTTC.

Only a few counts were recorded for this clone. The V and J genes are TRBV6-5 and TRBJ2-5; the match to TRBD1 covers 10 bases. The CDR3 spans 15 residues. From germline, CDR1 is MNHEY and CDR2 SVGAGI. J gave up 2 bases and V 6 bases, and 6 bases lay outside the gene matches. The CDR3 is CASSPGTGVQETQYF. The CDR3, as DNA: TGTGCCAGCAGCCCCGGGACAGGGGTACAAGAGACCCAGTACTTC.

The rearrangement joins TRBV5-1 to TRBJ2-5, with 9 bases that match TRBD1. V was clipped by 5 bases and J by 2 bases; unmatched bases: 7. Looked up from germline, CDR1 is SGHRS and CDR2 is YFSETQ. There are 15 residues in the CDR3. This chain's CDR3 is CASRRGTGQQETQYF. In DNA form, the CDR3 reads TGCGCCAGCAGACGCGGGACAGGGCAACAAGAGACCCAGTACTTC.

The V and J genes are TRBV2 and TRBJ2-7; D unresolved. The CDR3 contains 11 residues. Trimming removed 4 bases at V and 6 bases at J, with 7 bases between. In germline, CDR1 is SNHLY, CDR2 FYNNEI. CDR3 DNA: TGTGCCAGCAGTGCATTTCCCGAGCAGTACTTC. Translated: CASSAFPEQYF.

CDR3: CASSPTRTGTGELFF. The CDR3 DNA is TGTGCCAGCAGCCCGACTAGGACGGGCACCGGGGAGCTGTTTTTT. The V gene is TRBV7-3, the J gene TRBJ2-2; D might be TRBD2 (6 bases). Germline V gene data show CDR1 as SGHTA and CDR2 as FQGTGA. This CDR3 comprises 15 residues. Trimming pared 5 bases from V and 4 bases from J, leaving 14 bases between.

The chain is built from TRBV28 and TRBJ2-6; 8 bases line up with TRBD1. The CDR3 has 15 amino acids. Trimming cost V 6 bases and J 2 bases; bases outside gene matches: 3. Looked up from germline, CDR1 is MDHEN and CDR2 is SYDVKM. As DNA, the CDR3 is TGTGCCAGCAGGTCAGGGGGCACTGGGGCCAACGTCCTGACTTTC. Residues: CASRSGGTGANVLTF.

The CDR3 sequence: CASSLALAGVETQYF. Here the CDR3 DNA reads TGTGCCAGCAGCTTAGCACTAGCGGGGGTAGAGACCCAGTACTTC. The chain couples TRBV5-4 to TRBJ2-5; 11 bases fit TRBD2. CDR1 is SGHNT and CDR2 is YYREEE in the germline V gene (reference sequence). The V and J ends lost 2 bases and 4 bases, in that order; junction bases with no gene match: 4. This CDR3 region has 15 residues.

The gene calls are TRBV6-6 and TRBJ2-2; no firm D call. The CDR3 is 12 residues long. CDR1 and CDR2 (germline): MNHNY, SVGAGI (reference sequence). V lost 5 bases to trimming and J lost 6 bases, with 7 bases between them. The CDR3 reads CASSPVPGELFF. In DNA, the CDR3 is TGTGCCAGCAGTCCTGTCCCCGGGGAGCTGTTTTTT.

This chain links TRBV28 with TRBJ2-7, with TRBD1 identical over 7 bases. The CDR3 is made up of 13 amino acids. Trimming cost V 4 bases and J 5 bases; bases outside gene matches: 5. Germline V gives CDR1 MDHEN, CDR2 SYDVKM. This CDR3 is CASSSPTGDEQYF. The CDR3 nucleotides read TGTGCCAGCAGTTCTCCCACAGGGGACGAGCAGTACTTC.

The CDR3 DNA is TGTGCCAGCAAAGAGAACAGGGGCGGAGACGAGCAGTACTTC. Translated, it gives CASKENRGGDEQYF. The chain carries TRBV2 and TRBJ2-7; 7 bases fit TRBD1. V was pared by 7 bases and J by 5 bases, with 11 bases of the junction left unmatched. The CDR3 has 14 residues. Looked up from germline, CDR1 is SNHLY and CDR2 is FYNNEI.

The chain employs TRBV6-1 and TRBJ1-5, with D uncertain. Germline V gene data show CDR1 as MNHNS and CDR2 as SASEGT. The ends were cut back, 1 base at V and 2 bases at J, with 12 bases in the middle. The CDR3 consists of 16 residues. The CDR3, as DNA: TGTGCCAGCAGTGAAGGTTTTAGCGGGGGCAATCAGCCCCAGCATTTT. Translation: CASSEGFSGGNQPQHF.

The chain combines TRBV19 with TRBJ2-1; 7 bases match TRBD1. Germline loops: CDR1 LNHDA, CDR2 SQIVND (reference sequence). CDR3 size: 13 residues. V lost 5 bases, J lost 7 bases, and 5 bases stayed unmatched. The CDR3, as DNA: TGTGCCAGTAGTCTAAGGGACAGTAATGAGCAGTTCTTC. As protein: CASSLRDSNEQFF.

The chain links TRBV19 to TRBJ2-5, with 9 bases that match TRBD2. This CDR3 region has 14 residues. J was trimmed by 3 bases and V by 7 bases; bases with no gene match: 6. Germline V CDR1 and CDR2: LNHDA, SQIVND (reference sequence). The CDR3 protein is CASTARGGEETQYF. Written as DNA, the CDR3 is TGTGCCAGTACGGCGCGGGGGGGGGAAGAGACCCAGTACTTC.